This T cell receptor beta chain was captured in a study of beta chain features in type 1 diabetes. Turning to the study itself: Regarding age, gender and cell yields, patients proved similar to healthy donors. Study-wide findings and caveats: Although PCR might favor shorter templates, it would do so equally in patients and controls.

The entirety of the isolated RNA underwent reverse transcription, so expressed TCRB transcripts were sequenced. The data were produced by immunoSEQ multiplex PCR, yet TCRdb's version contains in-frame clones alone and is incomplete. The data contain hundreds of thousands of clones, roughly 15% of them seen just once; the ten biggest clones take up 0.093%. Comments on this clone: The antigen is not known.

This CDR3 comprises 15 residues. Germline V gives CDR1 SGHRS, CDR2 YFSETQ. Trimming removed 2 bases from V and 2 bases from J, with 14 bases in between. The sequence derives from a young man in good health. The rearrangement links TRBV5-1 to TRBJ2-7; D perhaps matches TRBD2 (6 bases). Sequencing used naive CD4+ T cells from blood. The CDR3 bases are TGCGCCAGCAGCTTTAGTCCTAGCGTGGCCTACGAGCAGTACTTC. As protein: CASSFSPSVAYEQYF.